This is a list of T cell receptor beta chains from one sample in a study of blood T cell repertoires in COVID-19. Produced via immunoSEQ multiplex PCR; TCRdb's table is partial and in-frame only. The table has about 100,000 clones, over 65% seen once. The sequenced sample consisted of peripheral blood. Receptor source: a human donor in a cohort sampled during active COVID-19. Both conserved end residues are part of each CDR3. D genes are given only for firm matches. Clone size, where shown, is once, few, many, or a class for clones that have expanded.

j_gene: TRBJ1-2; abundance: NA; d_gene: NA; v_gene: TRBV12-3/TRBV12-4; CDR3nt: TGTGCCAGCAGTCCCAGGGATAACTATGGCTACACCTTC; CDR3aa: CASSPRDNYGYTF
j_gene: TRBJ1-4; abundance: NA; d_gene: NA; v_gene: TRBV11-2; CDR3nt: TGTGCCAGCAGCTTAGGGGAGGGGGAAAAACTGTTTTTT; CDR3aa: CASSLGEGEKLFF
j_gene: TRBJ1-6; abundance: NA; d_gene: NA; v_gene: TRBV30; CDR3nt: TGTGCCTGGAGTGTAAAGGCAGGGCGCTCACCCCTCCACTTT; CDR3aa: CAWSVKAGRSPLHF
j_gene: TRBJ1-3; abundance: NA; d_gene: NA; v_gene: TRBV4-3; CDR3nt: TGCGCCAGCAGCCAAGCCCTATCGGTCTGGGAGCGGAGAAACACCATATATTTT; CDR3aa: CASSQALSVWERRNTIYF
j_gene: TRBJ2-7; abundance: NA; d_gene: TRBD1; v_gene: TRBV4-1; CDR3nt: TGCGCCAGCAGCCAGTGGGACGGACAGGGCTCCTACGAGCAGTACTTC; CDR3aa: CASSQWDGQGSYEQYF
j_gene: TRBJ2-2; abundance: NA; d_gene: NA; v_gene: TRBV5-1; CDR3nt: TGCGCCAGCAGCTTCGACTGGCCCAACACCGGGGAGCTGTTTTTT; CDR3aa: CASSFDWPNTGELFF
j_gene: TRBJ2-3; abundance: NA; d_gene: TRBD1; v_gene: TRBV5-8; CDR3nt: TGTGCCAGCAGCACAGGACAGGGCCTCACAGATACGCAGTATTTT; CDR3aa: CASSTGQGLTDTQYF
j_gene: TRBJ2-1; abundance: NA; d_gene: TRBD1; v_gene: TRBV19; CDR3nt: TGTGCCAGTAGTAAGCCAGGGGGCCCTCCTAGCTCCTACAATGAGCAGTTCTTC; CDR3aa: CASSKPGGPPSSYNEQFF
j_gene: TRBJ2-7; abundance: NA; d_gene: NA; v_gene: TRBV6-5; CDR3nt: TGTGCCAGCACCTTCGGACAGTCCTACGAGCAGTACTTC; CDR3aa: CASTFGQSYEQYF
j_gene: TRBJ1-1; abundance: NA; d_gene: NA; v_gene: TRBV5-1; CDR3nt: TGCGCCAGCAGCTTGGGACAGGATAGCACTGAAGCTTTCTTT; CDR3aa: CASSLGQDSTEAFF
j_gene: TRBJ1-5; abundance: NA; d_gene: NA; v_gene: TRBV7-2; CDR3nt: TGTGCCAGCAGCGTCCAGGGGAAGCCCCAGCATTTT; CDR3aa: CASSVQGKPQHF
j_gene: TRBJ2-5; abundance: NA; d_gene: NA; v_gene: TRBV5-6; CDR3nt: TGTGCCAGCAGCTTGAGATCCGGGACTCCCGCTTTGACCCAGTACTTC; CDR3aa: CASSLRSGTPALTQYF
j_gene: TRBJ2-6; abundance: few; d_gene: TRBD1; v_gene: TRBV25-1; CDR3nt: TGTGCCAGCAGTCGGGACAGCTTCGCTGGGGCCAACGTCCTGACTTTC; CDR3aa: CASSRDSFAGANVLTF
j_gene: TRBJ2-5; abundance: NA; d_gene: NA; v_gene: TRBV7-2; CDR3nt: TGTGCCAGCAGACAAGACAGCCACCAAGAGACCCAGTACTTC; CDR3aa: CASRQDSHQETQYF
j_gene: TRBJ1-1; abundance: NA; d_gene: TRBD1; v_gene: TRBV6-5; CDR3nt: TGTGCCAGCAGTTCGTCCGGGACAGGGGACACTGAAGCTTTCTTT; CDR3aa: CASSSSGTGDTEAFF
j_gene: TRBJ2-7; abundance: NA; d_gene: NA; v_gene: TRBV28; CDR3nt: TGTGCCAGCAGCCGGACTCCTCTGCAGTACGAGCAGTACTTC; CDR3aa: CASSRTPLQYEQYF
j_gene: TRBJ1-6; abundance: NA; d_gene: NA; v_gene: TRBV7-2; CDR3nt: TGTGCCAGCAGCTTAAGGGGCAGCCAGGCGAGCTCCTATAATTCACCCCTCCACTTT; CDR3aa: CASSLRGSQASSYNSPLHF
j_gene: TRBJ1-2; abundance: NA; d_gene: NA; v_gene: TRBV11-2; CDR3nt: TGTGCCAGCAGCCCAACCCAGACTGTTGCGGGGGGCTACACCTTC; CDR3aa: CASSPTQTVAGGYTF
j_gene: TRBJ1-1; abundance: NA; d_gene: TRBD1; v_gene: TRBV11-2; CDR3nt: TGTGCCAGCAGCACTCACAGGGGACAGTCTTTCGGTGAAGCTTTCTTT; CDR3aa: CASSTHRGQSFGEAFF
j_gene: TRBJ2-2; abundance: NA; d_gene: TRBD2; v_gene: TRBV4-1; CDR3nt: TGCGCCAGCAGCCGGGGACTAGCAGCTACCGGGGAGCTGTTTTTT; CDR3aa: CASSRGLAATGELFF
j_gene: TRBJ2-5; abundance: NA; d_gene: TRBD2; v_gene: TRBV7-9; CDR3nt: TGTGCCAGCAGCTTAAGACGGGCTAGCGGGGCCCAAGAGACCCAGTACTTC; CDR3aa: CASSLRRASGAQETQYF
j_gene: TRBJ1-5; abundance: few; d_gene: NA; v_gene: TRBV6-5; CDR3nt: TGTGCCAGCGCGAACAGGGTGGGCAATCAGCCCCAGCATTTT; CDR3aa: CASANRVGNQPQHF
j_gene: TRBJ1-3; abundance: few; d_gene: TRBD1; v_gene: TRBV27; CDR3nt: TGTGCCAGCAGTTTCCGACAGGGCTCTGGAAACACCATATATTTT; CDR3aa: CASSFRQGSGNTIYF
j_gene: TRBJ2-5; abundance: once; d_gene: TRBD1; v_gene: TRBV18; CDR3nt: TGTGCCAGCTCCCCGGGACAGAACCAAGAGACCCAGTACTTC; CDR3aa: CASSPGQNQETQYF
j_gene: TRBJ2-7; abundance: NA; d_gene: TRBD2; v_gene: TRBV12-5; CDR3nt: TGTGCTAGTGGCTTGGGACTAGCGGGAGTGGGGGAGCAGTACTTC; CDR3aa: CASGLGLAGVGEQYF
j_gene: TRBJ1-4; abundance: NA; d_gene: NA; v_gene: TRBV19; CDR3nt: TGTGCCAGTAGTGGGCGGGAAGATAATGAAAAACTGTTTTTT; CDR3aa: CASSGREDNEKLFF
j_gene: TRBJ1-2; abundance: NA; d_gene: TRBD1; v_gene: TRBV3-1/TRBV3-2; CDR3nt: TGTGCCAGCAGCCCAATCGGACAGGCGTATGGCTACACCTTC; CDR3aa: CASSPIGQAYGYTF
j_gene: TRBJ1-1; abundance: once; d_gene: NA; v_gene: TRBV3-1/TRBV3-2; CDR3nt: TGTGCCAGCAGCGCAGGGGTCTTTGGGGAAGCTTTCTTT; CDR3aa: CASSAGVFGEAFF
j_gene: TRBJ2-5; abundance: once; d_gene: NA; v_gene: TRBV6-2/TRBV6-3; CDR3nt: TGTGCCAGCAGTTACTGGGGGACATTACAAGAGACCCAGTACTTC; CDR3aa: CASSYWGTLQETQYF
j_gene: TRBJ2-7; abundance: NA; d_gene: TRBD2; v_gene: TRBV6-2/TRBV6-3; CDR3nt: TGTGCCAGCAGTCCCATACAATTACTAGCGGGAGCCTACGAGCAGTACTTC; CDR3aa: CASSPIQLLAGAYEQYF
j_gene: TRBJ2-3; abundance: few; d_gene: NA; v_gene: TRBV4-1; CDR3nt: TGCGCCAGCAGCCAAGATCCCGGGACTCAGCGATCAGATACGCAGTATTTT; CDR3aa: CASSQDPGTQRSDTQYF
j_gene: TRBJ2-1; abundance: NA; d_gene: NA; v_gene: TRBV5-1; CDR3nt: TGCGCCAGCAGCTTCCAGGGGAGCTCCTACAATGAGCAGTTCTTC; CDR3aa: CASSFQGSSYNEQFF
j_gene: TRBJ1-5; abundance: NA; d_gene: TRBD1; v_gene: TRBV7-8; CDR3nt: TGTGCCAGCAGCCTACGTGAAGGGGGCCGGTTTTCAGCCCAGCATTTT; CDR3aa: CASSLREGGRFSAQHF